This T cell receptor (beta chain) comes out of a study of vaccination effects on CD4 cells after COVID-19. Antigen-specific CD4+ T cells were expanded with viral peptide pools in the ViraFEST assay before sequencing. Researchers isolated CD4+ T cells once approximately eleven days of culture had elapsed. According to the study, vaccine recipients showed no prior SARS-CoV-2 infection and negative nucleocapsid antibodies. Regarding this clone: Antigen specificity is unknown.

Profiled with immunoSEQ multiplex PCR; TCRdb holds only in-frame clones, not every one. The data show about 73,000 clones, under 80% seen once. The TCR was taken from a human donor who received a COVID-19 vaccine. The starting material was CD4+ T cells from PBMCs cultured with SARS-CoV-2 spike peptides, obtained before COVID-19 vaccination.

The CDR3 reads CASSLEGGSEQFF. CDR3 sequence (DNA): TGTGCCAGCAGCCTTGAAGGAGGCAGTGAGCAGTTCTTC. This sequence joins TRBV3-1 (or the pseudogene TRBV3-2) and TRBJ2-1, with TRBD2 as a possible D gene (5 bases). Trimming shortened V by 4 bases and J by 9 bases, and 13 bases separated the two germline ends. CDR1 and CDR2 from the germline V gene are LGHDT and YNNKEL (reference sequence). This CDR3 is 13 amino acids long.